The following is a TCR beta chain sequence with its context. Germline CDR1 reads LGHDT; CDR2 reads YNNKEL (reference sequence). Trimming took 5 bases from V and 8 from J; bases not matched to a gene: 7. This CDR3 is built from 13 residues. This specimen belongs to a study of blood T cell repertoires in COVID-19. Across the study: Sites across the United States, Italy and Spain contributed samples from acute and convalescent COVID-19. PBMCs, B-cell-depleted T cells, or T cells provided the cDNA or gDNA that made up the material.

Under the authors' procedure: It was from reference gene primer amplification that nucleated cell counts were estimated. Profiled with immunoSEQ multiplex PCR; TCRdb holds only in-frame clones, not every one. V and J calls and clone size are those listed in that table; D and trimming were worked out from the DNA. The sample carries 88,000 or so clones, roughly 85% recorded once. The receptor comes from a man aged 55-75 years with acute or convalescent COVID-19. Sample: peripheral blood. The rearrangement joins TRBV3-1 (or the pseudogene TRBV3-2) to TRBJ1-1; 8 bases agree with TRBD1. CDR3 sequence (DNA): TGTGCCAGCAGCGCGTCTCGGGACAGGGAAGCTTTCTTT. The encoded protein is CASSASRDREAFF.